These 10 T cell receptor beta chains were sequenced from one sample in a study of OX40 agonist ivuxolimab in advanced cancers. Some clones are missing from TCRdb's copy, which holds only in-frame ones; the method was immunoSEQ multiplex PCR. The data hold 70,000 to 80,000 clones, with 90% to 95% observed a single time. The starting material was CD4+ or CD8+ T cells sorted from blood, obtained in a trial of the OX40 agonist ivuxolimab. The receptors derive from an adult with an advanced solid tumor such as melanoma, head and neck, liver or kidney cancer.

This clone was recorded once. The CDR3 here is CASSNPGTRYEQFF. CDR3 coding DNA: TGTGCCAGCAGCAATCCCGGGACTAGATATGAGCAGTTCTTC. The rearrangement links TRBV7-6 to TRBJ2-1; 8 bases align to TRBD2. The V gene end was trimmed by 5 bases and the J gene end by 8 bases; junction bases not matched to a gene: 8. The V gene's germline CDR1 is SGHVS and CDR2 FNYEAQ. The CDR3 has 14 residues.

The V gene is TRBV27, the J gene TRBJ2-1, with D possibly being TRBD2 (6 bases). The CDR3 contains 16 residues. Germline lookup yields CDR1 MNHEY and CDR2 SMNVEV (reference sequence). The germline V and J ends were trimmed by 5 bases and 0 bases, with 14 bases remaining between them. The CDR3 protein is CASSKAGQSSYNEQFF. CDR3 nucleotides: TGTGCCAGCAGTAAAGCGGGCCAAAGCTCCTACAATGAGCAGTTCTTC.

The chain has TRBV4-3 and TRBJ2-1; no clear D. Germline V CDR1 and CDR2: LGHNA, YSLEER. CDR3 length: 13 amino acids. V was shortened by 0 bases and J by 6 bases, with 6 bases between the two germline ends. CDR3 nucleotide sequence: TGCGCCAGCAGCCAAGATGTGGGCAATGAGCAGTTCTTC. Protein product: CASSQDVGNEQFF.

The gene calls are TRBV18 and TRBJ1-5; D call uncertain. CDR3 length equals 17 residues. V was pared by 0 bases and J by 0 bases, with 12 bases between. Germline V gene sequence: CDR1 KGHSH, CDR2 LQKENI. In DNA form, the CDR3 reads TGTGCCAGCTCACCACCGGGTAATGAATATAGCAATCAGCCCCAGCATTTT. It encodes CASSPPGNEYSNQPQHF.

The rearrangement uses TRBV7-8 and TRBJ1-6; D unclear. The V gene's germline CDR1 is SGHVS and CDR2 FQNEAQ. V was cut by 5 bases and J by 7 bases, with 12 bases left in between. The CDR3 loop spans 14 amino acids. The CDR3 DNA follows: TGTGCCAGCAGCCCACACTCGGGAAATTCACCCCTCCACTTT. Translating it yields CASSPHSGNSPLHF.

V gene TRBV4-3 combines with J gene TRBJ1-6, with D perhaps matching TRBD1 (6 bases). Germline V gene data show CDR1 as LGHNA and CDR2 as YSLEER. V was clipped by 2 bases and J by 0 bases, with 11 bases between them. CDR3 size: 17 residues. In DNA, the CDR3 is TGCGCCAGCAGCCAACGCGGACAGAACTCCTATAATTCACCCCTCCACTTT. Its protein product is CASSQRGQNSYNSPLHF.

The V gene is TRBV27, the J gene TRBJ2-5, with D perhaps being TRBD1 or TRBD2 (5 bases each). V was shortened by 7 bases and J by 7 bases, with 22 bases between the two germline ends. The length of the CDR3 is 15 residues. Germline CDR1 is MNHEY and CDR2 is SMNVEV (reference sequence). CDR3 DNA sequence: TGTGCCAGCATGGGACCCCCGGTTAATCGTCCGACCCAGTACTTC. It encodes CASMGPPVNRPTQYF.

V usage is TRBV5-6 and J usage is TRBJ2-6; 7 bases map to TRBD1. CDR3 length: 18 amino acids. Unmatched junction bases numbered 9, after V lost 3 bases and J lost 0 bases. The V gene's germline CDR1 is SGHDT and CDR2 YYEEEE. The CDR3 DNA is TGTGCCAGCAGCTGGGGGACAGTTTATGTCTCTGGGGCCAACGTCCTGACTTTC. Translated, it gives CASSWGTVYVSGANVLTF.

The rearrangement uses TRBV27 and TRBJ1-5; D is undetermined. The ends were cut back, 3 bases at V and 1 base at J, with 7 bases in the middle. The CDR3 is made up of 14 amino acids. Germline V lookup: CDR1 MNHEY, CDR2 SMNVEV (reference sequence). In DNA form, the CDR3 reads TGTGCCAGCAGTTTGACAAGCAGCAATCAGCCCCAGCATTTT. This gives the protein CASSLTSSNQPQHF.

The rearrangement joins TRBV29-1 to TRBJ1-1; 8 nucleotides agree with TRBD1. The CDR3 has 14 amino acids. Trimming took 3 bases from V and 3 from J; bases not matched to a gene: 6. The germline CDR1 and CDR2 sequences are SQVTM and ANQGSEA. DNA for the CDR3: TGCAGCGTTGACCCGGACAGGGAGGACACTGAAGCTTTCTTT. Encoded protein: CSVDPDREDTEAFF.